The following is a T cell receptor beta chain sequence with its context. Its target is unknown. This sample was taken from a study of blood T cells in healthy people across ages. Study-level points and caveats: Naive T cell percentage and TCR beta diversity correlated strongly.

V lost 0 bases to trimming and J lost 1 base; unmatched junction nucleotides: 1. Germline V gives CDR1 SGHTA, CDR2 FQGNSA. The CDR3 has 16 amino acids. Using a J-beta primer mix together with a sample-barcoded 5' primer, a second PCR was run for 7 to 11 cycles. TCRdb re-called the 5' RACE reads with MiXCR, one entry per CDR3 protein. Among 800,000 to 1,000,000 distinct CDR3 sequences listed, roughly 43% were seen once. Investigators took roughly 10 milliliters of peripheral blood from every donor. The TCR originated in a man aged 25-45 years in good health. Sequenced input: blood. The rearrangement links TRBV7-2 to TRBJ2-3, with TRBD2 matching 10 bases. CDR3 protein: CASSLASGGGTDTQYF. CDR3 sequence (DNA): TGTGCCAGCAGCTTAGCCAGCGGGGGGGGCACAGATACGCAGTATTTT.